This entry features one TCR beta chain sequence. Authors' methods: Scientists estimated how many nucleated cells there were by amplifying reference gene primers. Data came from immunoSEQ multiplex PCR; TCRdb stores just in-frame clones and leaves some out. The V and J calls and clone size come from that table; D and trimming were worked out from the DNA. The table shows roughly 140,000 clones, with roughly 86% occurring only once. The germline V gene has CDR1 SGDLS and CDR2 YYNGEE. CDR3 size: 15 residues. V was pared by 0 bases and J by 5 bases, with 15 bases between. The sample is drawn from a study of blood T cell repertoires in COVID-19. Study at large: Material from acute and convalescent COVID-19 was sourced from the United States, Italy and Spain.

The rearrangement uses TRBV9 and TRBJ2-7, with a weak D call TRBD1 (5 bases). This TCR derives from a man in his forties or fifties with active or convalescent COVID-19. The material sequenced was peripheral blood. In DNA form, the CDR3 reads TGTGCCAGCAGCGTAGGCCAGGGAATGGGGAACGAGCAGTACTTC. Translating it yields CASSVGQGMGNEQYF.